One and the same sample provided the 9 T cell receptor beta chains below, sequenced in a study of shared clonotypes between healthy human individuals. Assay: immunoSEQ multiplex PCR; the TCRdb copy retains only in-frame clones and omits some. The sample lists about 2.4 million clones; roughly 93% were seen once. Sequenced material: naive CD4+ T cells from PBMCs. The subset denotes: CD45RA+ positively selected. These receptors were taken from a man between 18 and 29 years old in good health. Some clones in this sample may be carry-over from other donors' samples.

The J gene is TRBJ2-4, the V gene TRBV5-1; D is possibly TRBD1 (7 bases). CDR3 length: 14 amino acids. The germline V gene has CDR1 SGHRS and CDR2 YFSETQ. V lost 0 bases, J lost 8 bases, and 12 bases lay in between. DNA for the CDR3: TGCGCCAGCAGCTTGGGGACAGGCGGGGACATTCAGTACTTC. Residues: CASSLGTGGDIQYF.

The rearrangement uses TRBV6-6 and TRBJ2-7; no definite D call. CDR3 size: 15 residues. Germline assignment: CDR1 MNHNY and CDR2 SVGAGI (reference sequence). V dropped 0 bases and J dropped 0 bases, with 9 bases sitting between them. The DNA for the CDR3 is TGTGCCAGCAGTTACTCCAGACTGAGCTCCTACGAGCAGTACTTC. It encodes CASSYSRLSSYEQYF.

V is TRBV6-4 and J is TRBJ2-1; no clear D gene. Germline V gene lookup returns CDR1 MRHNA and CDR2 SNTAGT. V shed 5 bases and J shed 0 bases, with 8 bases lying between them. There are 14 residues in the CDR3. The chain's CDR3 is CASSTDGSYNEQFF. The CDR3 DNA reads TGTGCCAGCAGTACGGACGGCTCCTACAATGAGCAGTTCTTC.

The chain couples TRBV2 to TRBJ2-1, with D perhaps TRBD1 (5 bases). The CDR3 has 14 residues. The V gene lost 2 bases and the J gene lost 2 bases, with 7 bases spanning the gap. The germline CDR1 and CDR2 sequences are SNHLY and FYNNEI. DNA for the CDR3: TGTGCCAGCAGTGAACAGGGCCCCTACAATGAGCAGTTCTTC. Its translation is CASSEQGPYNEQFF.

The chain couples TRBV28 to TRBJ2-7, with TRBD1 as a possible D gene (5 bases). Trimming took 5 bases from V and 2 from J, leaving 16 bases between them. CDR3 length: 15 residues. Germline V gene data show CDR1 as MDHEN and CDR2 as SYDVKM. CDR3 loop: CASSPPTAGAYEQYF. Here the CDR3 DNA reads TGTGCCAGCAGTCCCCCGACAGCCGGAGCCTACGAGCAGTACTTC.

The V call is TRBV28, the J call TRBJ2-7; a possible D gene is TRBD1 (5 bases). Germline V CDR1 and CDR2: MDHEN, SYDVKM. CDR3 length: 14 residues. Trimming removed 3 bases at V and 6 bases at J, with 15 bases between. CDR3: CASSFRQGRVEQYF. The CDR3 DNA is TGTGCCAGCAGTTTCCGGCAGGGAAGGGTCGAGCAGTACTTC.

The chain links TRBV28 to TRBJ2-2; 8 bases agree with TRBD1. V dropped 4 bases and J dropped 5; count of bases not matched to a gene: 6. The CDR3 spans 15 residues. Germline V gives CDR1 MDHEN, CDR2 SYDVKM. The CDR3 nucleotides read TGTGCCAGCAGTTCCCCCGGGGACAGGACCGGGGAGCTGTTTTTT. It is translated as CASSSPGDRTGELFF.

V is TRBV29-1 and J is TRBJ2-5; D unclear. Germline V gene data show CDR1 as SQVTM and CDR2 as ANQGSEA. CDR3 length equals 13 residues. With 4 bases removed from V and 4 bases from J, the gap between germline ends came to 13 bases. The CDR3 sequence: CSVGTTWGETQYF. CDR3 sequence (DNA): TGCAGCGTTGGAACAACTTGGGGAGAGACCCAGTACTTC. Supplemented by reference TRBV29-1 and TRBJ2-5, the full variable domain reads SAVISQKPSRDICQRGTSLTIQCQVDSQVTMMFWYRQQPGQSLTLIATANQGSEATYESGFVIDKFPISRPNLTFSTLTVSNMSPEDSSIYLCSVGTTWGETQYFGPGTRLLVL.

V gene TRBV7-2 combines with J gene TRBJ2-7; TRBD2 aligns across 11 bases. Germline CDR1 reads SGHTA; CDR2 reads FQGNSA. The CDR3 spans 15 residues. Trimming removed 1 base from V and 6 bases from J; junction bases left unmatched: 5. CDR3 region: CASSLDLAGGGEQYF. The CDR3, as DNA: TGTGCCAGCAGCTTAGATCTAGCGGGAGGCGGCGAGCAGTACTTC.